Each of the 13 T cell receptor beta chains below was sequenced from the same sample in a study of T cell repertoires in cytomegalovirus infection. TCRdb reprocessed the reads with MiXCR, giving one entry per CDR3 protein. Of 170,000 or so distinct CDR3 sequences in the sample, 14% were seen once. Sequences were obtained from PBMCs. Receptor source: a human donor in good health (CMV status not recorded). Some clones in this sample may be carry-over from other donors' samples.

Only a few counts were recorded for this clonotype. This chain joins TRBV7-6 and TRBJ1-5; D is unresolved. V lost 4 bases and J lost 1, with 8 bases in between. The germline V gene has CDR1 SGHVS and CDR2 FNYEAQ. The CDR3 is made up of 14 amino acids. As DNA, the CDR3 is TGTGCCAGCAGCTCCGACACCAGCAATCAGCCCCAGCATTTT. Amino acid sequence: CASSSDTSNQPQHF.

The V and J genes are TRBV5-1 and TRBJ1-1; D is possibly TRBD1 (5 bases). This CDR3 is 12 amino acids long. The V end was cut by 1 base, the J end by 8 bases, with 9 bases between. Germline V lookup: CDR1 SGHRS, CDR2 YFSETQ. CDR3 amino acids: CASSLPGKEAFF. Written as DNA, the CDR3 is TGCGCCAGCAGCTTGCCAGGGAAGGAAGCTTTCTTT. The full variable domain, its missing parts supplied by reference TRBV5-1 and TRBJ1-1, is KAGVTQTPRYLIKTRGQQVTLSCSPISGHRSVSWYQQTPGQGLQFLFEYFSETQRNKGNFPGRFSGRQFSNSRSEMNVSTLELGDSALYLCASSLPGKEAFFGQGTRLTVV.

This clonotype was counted a few times. The gene calls are TRBV6-6 and TRBJ1-5; 7 bases align to TRBD1. This CDR3 contains 16 residues. CDR1 and CDR2 from the germline V gene are MNHNY and SVGAGI (reference sequence). V shed 0 bases and J 3 bases; nucleotides not matched to a gene: 5. Here the CDR3 DNA reads TGTGCCAGCAGTTACTCTGCGACAGGGCTCAATCAGCCCCAGCATTTT. It specifies CASSYSATGLNQPQHF.

This clonotype was found many times. The genes are TRBV7-8 and TRBJ2-2; D unclear. V was pared by 2 bases and J by 0 bases, with 7 bases between. CDR1 is SGHVS and CDR2 is FQNEAQ in the germline V gene. The CDR3 has 15 residues. The CDR3 spells CASSLRRANTGELFF. CDR3 in DNA: TGTGCCAGCAGCTTAAGGAGAGCGAACACCGGGGAGCTGTTTTTT.

The table lists this clonotype with a few counts. The V call is TRBV28, the J call TRBJ2-3; 11 positions agree with TRBD2. Trimming took 5 bases from V and 4 from J; bases not matched to a gene: 11. Germline V gene data show CDR1 as MDHEN and CDR2 as SYDVKM. This CDR3 is built from 17 residues. The CDR3 sequence: CASSTRLAGSGADTQYF. CDR3 DNA sequence: TGTGCCAGCAGTACCCGACTAGCGGGAAGTGGGGCAGATACGCAGTATTTT.

The rearrangement links TRBV28 to TRBJ1-5; D not resolved. Trimming left V 5 bases short and J 0 bases short, with 14 bases between. Germline V lookup: CDR1 MDHEN, CDR2 SYDVKM. The length of the CDR3 is 16 residues. The CDR3 DNA reads TGTGCCAGCAGTCCGTGGACCGTTAATAGCAATCAGCCCCAGCATTTT. This translates into CASSPWTVNSNQPQHF.

This clonotype appeared many times. This sequence joins TRBV20-1 and TRBJ2-5, with TRBD1 matching 9 bases. Germline CDR1 and CDR2: DFQATT and SNEGSKA (reference sequence). V lost 4 bases, J lost 1 base, and 7 bases stayed unmatched. The CDR3 runs to 15 residues. The CDR3 protein is CSATKPTGGQETQYF. For the CDR3, the DNA is TGCAGTGCTACCAAACCGACAGGGGGCCAAGAGACCCAGTACTTC.

In nucleotides, the CDR3 is TGCGCCAGCAGCCCATCCCGGGACACCTACAATGAGCAGTTCTTC. It codes for CASSPSRDTYNEQFF. The chain has TRBV4-1 and TRBJ2-1; D perhaps matches TRBD1 (6 bases). This CDR3 contains 15 residues. V shed 4 bases and J shed 2 bases, with 12 bases lying between them. Germline V gene data show CDR1 as MGHRA and CDR2 as YSYEKL.

This clonotype came up many times. The chain joins TRBV6-2 or TRBV6-3 to TRBJ2-1; D remains unclear. V was shortened by 6 bases and J by 6 bases, with 15 bases between the two germline ends. The CDR3 sequence is 14 residues long. Germline V lookup: CDR1 MNHEY, CDR2 SVGEGT. CDR3 in amino acids: CASRLTVTRNEQFF. Here the CDR3 DNA reads TGTGCCAGCAGGCTAACAGTAACGCGCAATGAGCAGTTCTTC.

V usage is TRBV29-1 and J usage is TRBJ1-2; TRBD1 matches at 9 bases. This CDR3 has 14 amino acids. Looked up from germline, CDR1 is SQVTM and CDR2 is ANQGSEA. The V and J ends lost 6 bases and 3 bases, in that order; junction bases with no gene match: 8. The CDR3 spells CSVSPGQGHYGYTF. DNA of the CDR3: TGCAGCGTATCCCCTGGACAGGGGCACTATGGCTACACCTTC.

In regard to this clonotype: This sequence may be a read error, since a much larger clone differs from it by one base. The chain carries TRBV6-2 or TRBV6-3 and TRBJ2-1; 11 bases align to TRBD2. J was trimmed by 7 bases and V by 8 bases; bases with no gene match: 10. The germline V gene encodes CDR1 MNHEY and CDR2 SVGEGT. The CDR3 is made up of 15 amino acids. The CDR3 loop reads CASGLLAGGLNEQFF. CDR3 bases: TGTGCCAGCGGTCTCCTAGCGGGGGGCTTGAATGAGCAGTTCTTC.

The CDR3 here is CSASRNNEKLFF. The CDR3 bases are TGCAGTGCTTCCCGGAATAATGAAAAACTGTTTTTT. The chain carries TRBV20-1 and TRBJ1-4; D gene uncertain. V dropped 5 bases and J dropped 4 bases, with 8 bases sitting between them. Germline V gene lookup returns CDR1 DFQATT and CDR2 SNEGSKA (reference sequence). The CDR3 contains 12 residues.

This clonotype was counted a few times. This chain uses TRBV7-6 with TRBJ2-1; TRBD1 aligns across 7 bases. V dropped 3 bases and J dropped 7; count of bases not matched to a gene: 12. Germline values: CDR1 SGHVS, CDR2 FNYEAQ. The CDR3 sequence is 16 residues long. For the CDR3, the DNA is TGTGCCAGCAGCTTGCTTTTCAAGGGGGCCAATAATGAGCAGTTCTTC. Translating gives CASSLLFKGANNEQFF.